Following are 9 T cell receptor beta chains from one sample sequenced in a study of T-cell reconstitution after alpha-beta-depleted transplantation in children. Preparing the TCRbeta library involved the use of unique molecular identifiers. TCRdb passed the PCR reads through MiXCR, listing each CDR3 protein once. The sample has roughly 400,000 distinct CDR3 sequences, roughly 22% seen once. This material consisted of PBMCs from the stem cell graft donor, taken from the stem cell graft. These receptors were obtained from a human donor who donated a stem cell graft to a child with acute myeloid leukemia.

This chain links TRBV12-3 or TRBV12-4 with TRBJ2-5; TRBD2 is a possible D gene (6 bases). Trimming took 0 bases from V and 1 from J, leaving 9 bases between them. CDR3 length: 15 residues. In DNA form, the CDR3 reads TGTGCCAGCAGTTTAGCGGCCGGGGGCCAAGAGACCCAGTACTTC. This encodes CASSLAAGGQETQYF.

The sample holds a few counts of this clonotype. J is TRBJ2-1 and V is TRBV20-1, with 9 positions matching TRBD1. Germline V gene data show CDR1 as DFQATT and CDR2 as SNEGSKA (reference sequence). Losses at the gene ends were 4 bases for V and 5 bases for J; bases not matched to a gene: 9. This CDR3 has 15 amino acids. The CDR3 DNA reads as TGCAGTGCTACCCGGGACAGGGTCCGGCACAATGAGCAGTTCTTC. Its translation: CSATRDRVRHNEQFF.

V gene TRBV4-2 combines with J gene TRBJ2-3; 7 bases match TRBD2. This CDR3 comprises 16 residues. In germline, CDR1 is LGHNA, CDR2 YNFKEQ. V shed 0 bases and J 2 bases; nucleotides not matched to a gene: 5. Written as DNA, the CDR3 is TGTGCCAGCAGCCAAGAGTGGCTAGCGGACACAGATACGCAGTATTTT. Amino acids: CASSQEWLADTDTQYF.

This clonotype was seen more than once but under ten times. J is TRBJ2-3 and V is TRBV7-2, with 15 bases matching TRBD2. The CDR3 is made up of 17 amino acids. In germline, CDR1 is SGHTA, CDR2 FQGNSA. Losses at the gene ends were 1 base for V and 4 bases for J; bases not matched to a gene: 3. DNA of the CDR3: TGTGCCAGCAGCTTAGTCGGACTAGCGGGAGGGGCAGATACGCAGTATTTT. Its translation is CASSLVGLAGGADTQYF.

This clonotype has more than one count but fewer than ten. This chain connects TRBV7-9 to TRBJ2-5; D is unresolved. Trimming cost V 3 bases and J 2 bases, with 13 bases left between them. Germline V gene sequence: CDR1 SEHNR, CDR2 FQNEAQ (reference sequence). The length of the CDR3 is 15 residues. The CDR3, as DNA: TGTGCCAGCAGCTTCGGTGGCAGCATACAAGAGACCCAGTACTTC. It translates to CASSFGGSIQETQYF.

CDR3 protein: CATSRDPTRELFF. CDR3 bases: TGTGCCACCAGCAGAGATCCCACGCGGGAGCTGTTTTTT. The chain employs TRBV15 and TRBJ2-2, with D uncertain. Trimming took off 0 bases at V and 9 bases at J, with 8 bases between the two ends. The CDR3 sequence is 13 residues long. Germline CDR1 is LNHNV and CDR2 is YYDKDF (reference sequence).

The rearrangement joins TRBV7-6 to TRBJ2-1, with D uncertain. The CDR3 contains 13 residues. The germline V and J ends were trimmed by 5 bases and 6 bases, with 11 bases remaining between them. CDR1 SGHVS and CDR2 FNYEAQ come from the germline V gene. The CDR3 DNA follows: TGTGCCAGCAGCGCAAGGTCGAGCAATGAGCAGTTCTTC. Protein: CASSARSSNEQFF.

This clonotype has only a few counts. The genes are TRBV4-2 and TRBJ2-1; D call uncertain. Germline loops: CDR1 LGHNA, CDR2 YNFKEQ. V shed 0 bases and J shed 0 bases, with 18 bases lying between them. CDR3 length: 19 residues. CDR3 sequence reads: CASSQDLDQVRSSYNEQFF. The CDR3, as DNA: TGTGCCAGCAGCCAAGATCTCGACCAAGTGCGTAGCTCCTACAATGAGCAGTTCTTC.

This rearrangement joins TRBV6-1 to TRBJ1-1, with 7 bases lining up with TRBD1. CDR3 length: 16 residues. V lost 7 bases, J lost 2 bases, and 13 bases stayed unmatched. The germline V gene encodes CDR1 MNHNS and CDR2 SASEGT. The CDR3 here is CASTEGGAGGNTEAFF. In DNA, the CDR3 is TGTGCCAGCACCGAGGGCGGGGCAGGGGGAAACACTGAAGCTTTCTTT.